The 18 T cell receptor beta chains below were found in one sample sequenced in a study of OX40 agonist ivuxolimab in advanced cancers. Measured with immunoSEQ multiplex PCR; TCRdb has only the in-frame clones, and not every one. The sample yields around 35,000 clones, 78% seen once. Sequenced material: CD4+ or CD8+ T cells sorted from blood, taken in a trial of the OX40 agonist ivuxolimab. These receptors all come from an adult with an advanced solid tumor such as melanoma, head and neck, liver or kidney cancer.

The rearrangement joins TRBV5-1 to TRBJ2-3; TRBD1 agrees at 10 bases. The CDR3 runs 14 residues. Germline V gene lookup returns CDR1 SGHRS and CDR2 YFSETQ. V dropped 5 bases and J dropped 4; count of bases not matched to a gene: 4. The CDR3 reads CASRTGTGADTQYF. The CDR3 DNA reads TGCGCCAGCAGAACGGGGACAGGGGCAGATACGCAGTATTTT.

This rearrangement joins TRBV2 to TRBJ2-7; a possible D gene is TRBD2 (5 bases). V shed 3 bases and J shed 5 bases, with 11 bases lying between them. Germline V gene sequence: CDR1 SNHLY, CDR2 FYNNEI. This CDR3 region has 13 residues. As DNA, the CDR3 is TGTGCCAGCAGTGAGGGGAGTAGGAACGAGCAGTACTTC. Encoded protein: CASSEGSRNEQYF.

V and J are TRBV5-4 and TRBJ2-1; no clear D. The V gene lost 0 bases and the J gene lost 7 bases, with 5 bases spanning the gap. The germline V gene encodes CDR1 SGHNT and CDR2 YYREEE (reference sequence). This CDR3 has 12 residues. In DNA form, the CDR3 reads TGTGCCAGCAGCTTGGGAAGGAATGAGCAGTTCTTC. As protein: CASSLGRNEQFF.

Notes on this clone: Other DNA sequences in this specimen translate into the identical CDR3. The chain is built from TRBV19 and TRBJ1-3; no definite D call. The CDR3 is 13 amino acids. Per germline, CDR1 LNHDA and CDR2 SQIVND (reference sequence). Trimming cost V 5 bases and J 4 bases, with 9 bases left between them. This CDR3 reads CASSPPGGNTIYF. The CDR3 DNA is TGTGCCAGTAGTCCGCCTGGGGGAAACACCATATATTTT.

This chain connects TRBV9 to TRBJ1-1, with TRBD1 as a possible D gene (5 bases). V was pared by 7 bases and J by 1 base, with 8 bases between. The CDR3 sequence is 12 residues long. Germline values: CDR1 SGDLS, CDR2 YYNGEE. CDR3 bases: TGTGCCAGCGTGGGGGGGAACACTGAAGCTTTCTTT. This encodes CASVGGNTEAFF.

This clone was seen a single time. The genes are TRBV2 and TRBJ2-7; D tentatively fits TRBD1 or TRBD2 (7 bases each). Deletions cut 6 bases from V and 6 bases from J, with 12 bases between. The CDR3 extends over 12 amino acids. CDR1 and CDR2 from the germline V gene are SNHLY and FYNNEI. The CDR3 reads CASRPRGGEQYF. For the CDR3, the DNA is TGTGCCAGCAGACCCAGGGGGGGCGAGCAGTACTTC.

Only a few counts were recorded for this clone. The CDR3 DNA is TGTGCCAGTAGTTCGGGCGGAGTCTATACAGATACGCAGTATTTT. Residues: CASSSGGVYTDTQYF. J is TRBJ2-3 and V is TRBV19; D unresolved. Germline CDR1 LNHDA, CDR2 SQIVND (reference sequence). This CDR3 region has 15 residues. V was cut by 5 bases and J by 3 bases, with 15 bases left in between. The full variable domain, its missing parts supplied by reference TRBV19 and TRBJ2-3, is DGGITQSPKYLFRKEGQNVTLSCEQNLNHDAMYWYRQDPGQGLRLIYYSQIVNDFQKGDIAEGYSVSREKKESFPLTVTSAQKNPTAFYLCASSSGGVYTDTQYFGPGTRLTVL.

The chain has TRBV6-6 and TRBJ2-7; 7 nucleotides match TRBD2. This CDR3 comprises 15 residues. CDR1 MNHNY and CDR2 SVGAGI come from the germline V gene (reference sequence). V shed 6 bases and J 2 bases; nucleotides not matched to a gene: 10. CDR3 in DNA: TGTGCCAGCAGCCCCGGACTAGAGGGTCCCTACGAGCAGTACTTC. The encoded protein is CASSPGLEGPYEQYF.

The rearrangement links TRBV7-8 to TRBJ2-7, with D perhaps TRBD1 (5 bases). The CDR3 length is 13 residues. V was clipped by 5 bases and J by 1 base, with 9 bases between them. The germline CDR1 and CDR2 sequences are SGHVS and FQNEAQ. The CDR3 is CASSHDSSYEQYF. CDR3 sequence (DNA): TGTGCCAGCAGCCACGACAGTTCCTACGAGCAGTACTTC.

CDR3 sequence (DNA): TGTGCCAGCAAAGGGACAGCTTCAAACTCCTACGAGCAGTACTTC. This sequence encodes CASKGTASNSYEQYF. The chain is built from TRBV6-1 and TRBJ2-7, with 7 bases that match TRBD1. Trimming cost V 7 bases and J 0 bases; bases outside gene matches: 9. Germline CDR1 is MNHNS and CDR2 is SASEGT. This CDR3 is built from 15 residues.

The chain employs TRBV5-1 and TRBJ2-1; D unclear. This CDR3 is 15 amino acids long. CDR1 is SGHRS and CDR2 is YFSETQ in the germline V gene. V was shortened by 4 bases and J by 0 bases, with 11 bases between the two germline ends. Here the CDR3 reads CASSQEPISYNEQFF. The CDR3 coding sequence is TGCGCCAGCAGCCAAGAACCCATCTCCTACAATGAGCAGTTCTTC.

V gene TRBV28 combines with J gene TRBJ2-1; 7 bases are a match to TRBD2. The CDR3 is 11 amino acids. V shed 5 bases, J shed 16 bases, and the junction held 8 bases outside the gene matches. Germline CDR1 and CDR2: MDHEN and SYDVKM. This CDR3 is CASSDPTSFFF. CDR3 DNA sequence: TGTGCCAGCAGTGATCCGACTAGCTTTTTCTTC.

The J gene is TRBJ2-5, the V gene TRBV6-5, with a possible D match to TRBD1 (6 bases). The better agreement between TRBJ2-7 and the DNA end casts doubt on the J call. The CDR3 runs to 16 residues. Looked up from germline, CDR1 is MNHEY and CDR2 is SVGAGI. CDR3 sequence reads: CASSSLPPGQFYEQYF. The CDR3 nucleotides read TGTGCCAGCAGTTCTCTGCCCCCGGGACAATTCTACGAGCAGTACTTC.

The V gene is TRBV7-9, the J gene TRBJ2-2; 7 bases line up with TRBD1. Germline CDR1 and CDR2: SEHNR and FQNEAQ (reference sequence). This CDR3 comprises 15 residues. V was clipped by 5 bases and J by 3 bases; unmatched bases: 6. The CDR3, as DNA: TGTGCCAGCAGCCCGCTAAGGGGGCACACCGGGGAGCTGTTTTTT. This gives the protein CASSPLRGHTGELFF. The full variable domain, its missing parts supplied by reference TRBV7-9 and TRBJ2-2, is DTGVSQNPRHKITKRGQNVTFRCDPISEHNRLYWYRQTLGQGPEFLTYFQNEAQLEKSRLLSDRFSAERPKGSFSTLEIQRTEQGDSAMYLCASSPLRGHTGELFFGEGSRLTVL.

The gene calls are TRBV29-1 and TRBJ1-4; 11 bases line up with TRBD1. V lost 6 bases to trimming and J lost 7 bases; unmatched junction nucleotides: 7. CDR1 and CDR2 (germline): SQVTM, ANQGSEA. CDR3 size: 14 residues. The CDR3 DNA reads TGCAGCGTGACCCCGGGACAGGGGGGTGAAAAACTGTTTTTT. It specifies CSVTPGQGGEKLFF.

CDR3 sequence reads: CASSLVPSVGDTQYF. Written as DNA, the CDR3 is TGTGCCAGCAGCTTAGTACCCAGCGTGGGAGATACGCAGTATTTT. The chain carries TRBV7-2 and TRBJ2-3; no definite D call. The CDR3 runs to 15 residues. Germline CDR1 SGHTA, CDR2 FQGNSA. V lost 1 base and J 5 bases, leaving 13 bases between the germline ends.

The V call is TRBV2, the J call TRBJ2-5; D is possibly TRBD2 (5 bases). CDR3 length equals 12 residues. V was pared by 5 bases and J by 3 bases, with 7 bases between. Germline CDR1 is SNHLY and CDR2 is FYNNEI. The DNA for the CDR3 is TGTGCCAGCAGTCGGGGAAAAGAGACCCAGTACTTC. Its translation: CASSRGKETQYF.

The chain couples TRBV7-2 to TRBJ2-5; 12 bases are shared with TRBD2. The CDR3 spans 19 residues. CDR1 SGHTA and CDR2 FQGNSA come from the germline V gene. V lost 4 bases and J lost 4; bases outside the gene matches: 16. For the CDR3, the DNA is TGTGCCAGCAGCTCCCGCGCTAGCGGGGGGGCCAGTAGAAGAGAGACCCAGTACTTC. Amino acid sequence: CASSSRASGGASRRETQYF.